The next 2 T cell receptor beta chains were all read from a single sample in a study of cytomegalovirus exposure and HLA in healthy donors. In the PCR, 60 Vbeta and 13 Jbeta primers were used. The assay was immunoSEQ multiplex PCR, and TCRdb's table has in-frame clones only and misses some. The table shows about 220,000 clones, with more than 60% occurring only once. Sequencing was performed on PBMCs. The source is a woman in her thirties in good health and CMV-seronegative.

The chain is built from TRBV5-1 and TRBJ2-3; TRBD2 aligns across 11 bases. Germline-derived CDR1 and CDR2 are SGHRS and YFSETQ. Trimming at V came to 1 base and at J to 0 bases, leaving 7 bases not matched to a gene. This CDR3 contains 18 residues. CDR3 region: CASSLTPGTSGSTDTQYF. The CDR3 DNA reads as TGCGCCAGCAGCTTGACTCCCGGGACTAGCGGAAGCACAGATACGCAGTATTTT.

The genes are TRBV2 and TRBJ2-2; D possibly corresponds to TRBD2 (5 bases). CDR3 length: 13 amino acids. The germline V gene encodes CDR1 SNHLY and CDR2 FYNNEI. The germline V and J ends were trimmed by 7 bases and 5 bases, with 11 bases remaining between them. This chain's CDR3 is CASNRWETGELFF. As DNA, the CDR3 is TGTGCCAGCAATCGATGGGAGACCGGGGAGCTGTTTTTT.